This is a list of T cell receptor beta chains from one sample in a study of blood T cells in healthy people across ages. TCRdb independently ran MiXCR on the 5' RACE reads; one entry per CDR3 protein. The table lists 1.5 million to 2 million distinct CDR3 sequences, around half of them singletons. Sequencing input: blood. All receptors come from a woman between 40 and 55 years old in good health. Each CDR3 is given with its conserved first and last residue. The D gene is left open where the match is weak. Expanded clones are given a class, and other clones once, few, many or no size at all.

d_gene	v_gene	abundance	j_gene	CDR3nt	CDR3aa
-	TRBV29-1	-	TRBJ1-1	TGCAGCGTTGAAGATCAAGGGAGGAGCACTGAAGCTTTCTTT	CSVEDQGRSTEAFF
TRBD2	TRBV20-1	few	TRBJ2-1	TGCAGTGCTAGAGATACGGTAGCGGGGTCCCACCACAATGAGCAGTTCTTC	CSARDTVAGSHHNEQFF
-	TRBV27	-	TRBJ2-7	TGTGCCAGCAGTTTATCGGGGCAGTCGAACTCCTACGAGCAGTACTTC	CASSLSGQSNSYEQYF
-	TRBV28	-	TRBJ2-7	TGTGCCAGCAGTTCCCCCGGGGGTAACTCCTACGAGCAGTACTTC	CASSSPGGNSYEQYF
TRBD1	TRBV28	-	TRBJ2-1	TGTGCCAGCATCCCAGGGCGGCAGGGGGTTAACAATGAGCAGTTCTTC	CASIPGRQGVNNEQFF
TRBD2	TRBV29-1	few	TRBJ2-7	TGCAGCGTTTCAGTAGCGGGGGGGCAGCGCGAGCAGTACTTC	CSVSVAGGQREQYF
TRBD2	TRBV6-5	few	TRBJ2-7	TGTGCCAGCAGTTATTCCGGGACTAGCGGGGCGTTATACGAGCAGTACTTC	CASSYSGTSGALYEQYF
-	TRBV7-2	few	TRBJ2-5	TGTGCCAGCAGCACAACGGGACGCGAAGAGACCCAGTACTTC	CASSTTGREETQYF
TRBD2	TRBV6-5	few	TRBJ2-5	TGTGCCAGCAGTTACCGAGCTCGAGTAGCGGGGGTAGAGACCCAGTACTTC	CASSYRARVAGVETQYF
-	TRBV12-3/TRBV12-4	few	TRBJ2-1	TGTGCCAGCAATCAGGGTTCCAATGAGCAGTTCTTC	CASNQGSNEQFF
-	TRBV27	-	TRBJ1-4	TGTGCCAGCAGTTTAACGGGGGGCTGGGGTGAAAAACTGTTTTTT	CASSLTGGWGEKLFF
TRBD1	TRBV4-1	-	TRBJ2-7	TGCGCCAGCAGCCAAGTTTTATGGGCAGGGGGCCATTACGAGCAGTACTTC	CASSQVLWAGGHYEQYF
-	TRBV24-1	few	TRBJ2-5	TGTGCCACCAGTGATTTCGGCAGGTACCAAGAGACCCAGTACTTC	CATSDFGRYQETQYF
TRBD2	TRBV4-2	-	TRBJ2-2	TGTGCCAGCAGCCAACAGCGGGGAGACACCGGGGAGCTGTTTTTT	CASSQQRGDTGELFF
-	TRBV3-1	-	TRBJ1-4	TGTGCCAGCAGCCAAGAAGGAACTGTCGGGGATGAAAAACTGTTTTTT	CASSQEGTVGDEKLFF
TRBD1	TRBV11-2	many	TRBJ1-1	TGTGCCAGCAGCTCCGGGACAGGGAGGGAAAACACTGAAGCTTTCTTT	CASSSGTGRENTEAFF
TRBD2	TRBV4-1	-	TRBJ2-5	TGCGCCAGCAGCCCCACCGATCGACTAGCGGGGGGAGGGGGACAAGAGACCCAGTACTTC	CASSPTDRLAGGGGQETQYF
TRBD2	TRBV6-5	-	TRBJ2-1	TGTGCCAGCAGCCGGAGGGGACTAGCGGGAATTGAGCAGTTCTTC	CASSRRGLAGIEQFF
TRBD1	TRBV7-9	-	TRBJ2-7	TGTGCCAGCAATAGGGACAGCTACTACGAGCAGTACTTC	CASNRDSYYEQYF
-	TRBV27	few	TRBJ2-1	TGTGCCAGCAGTTTAAAACCTCTCTCCTACAATGAGCAGTTCTTC	CASSLKPLSYNEQFF
-	TRBV12-3/TRBV12-4	-	TRBJ2-7	TGTGCCAGCAGCCCGGATCATCTTTACGAGCAGTACTTC	CASSPDHLYEQYF
-	TRBV21-1	-	TRBJ2-7	TGTGCCAGCAGCAAAGACGAGGCAGGGGGCGTCTACGAGCAGTACTTC	CASSKDEAGGVYEQYF
-	TRBV9	-	TRBJ2-3	TGTGCCAGCAGCGTAGGGACTCACTTTGGCACAGATACGCAGTATTTT	CASSVGTHFGTDTQYF
TRBD1	TRBV6-2/TRBV6-3	few	TRBJ2-7	TGTGCCAGCACCTCATCGGGACAGGGCTACGAGCAGTACTTC	CASTSSGQGYEQYF
-	TRBV7-2	-	TRBJ2-1	TGTGCCAGCAGCTTAGACTACTTTTACAATGAGCAGTTCTTC	CASSLDYFYNEQFF
-	TRBV6-2/TRBV6-3	-	TRBJ1-1	TGTGCCAGCAGTAAGAGATCCATGAACACTGAAGCTTTCTTT	CASSKRSMNTEAFF
-	TRBV11-2	-	TRBJ2-1	TGTGCCAGCAGCTTATTACAAGGGGTGAGACAGGAGGTCTACAATGAGCAGTTCTTC	CASSLLQGVRQEVYNEQFF
TRBD1	TRBV5-5	-	TRBJ2-1	TGTGGGACGAACTCGGGACAGGGAAACAATGGGCAGTTCTTC	CGTNSGQGNNGQFF
-	TRBV5-6	-	TRBJ1-5	TGTGCCAGCAGCCCCGAAGGGGATAATCAGCCCCAGCATTTT	CASSPEGDNQPQHF
-	TRBV18	-	TRBJ2-5	TGTGCCAGCTCTGCCTTGGCTAGGACGGCCCAAGAGACCCAGTACTTC	CASSALARTAQETQYF
-	TRBV3-1	few	TRBJ1-2	TGTGCCAGCAGAACACAGGGAAGTGGCTACACCTTC	CASRTQGSGYTF
TRBD1	TRBV15	-	TRBJ1-5	TGTGCCACCAGCAAGGGACAGGGTAGCAATCAGCCCCAGCATTTT	CATSKGQGSNQPQHF
TRBD1	TRBV4-2	-	TRBJ1-2	TGTGCCAGCAGCCAAGATCCTTCTTCGCGACAGGGATATGGCTACACCTTC	CASSQDPSSRQGYGYTF
-	TRBV5-1	few	TRBJ2-5	TGTGCCAGCAGCTTTAGGGGGGGTAGCGAGACCCAGTACTTC	CASSFRGGSETQYF
-	TRBV20-1	-	TRBJ1-4	TGCAGTGCTACACAGGGCAGTGATGAAAAACTGTTTTTT	CSATQGSDEKLFF
-	TRBV5-1	-	TRBJ2-5	TGCGCCAGCAGCTGGCGCGGGATAGGGGAGACCCAGTACTTC	CASSWRGIGETQYF
TRBD1	TRBV10-2	-	TRBJ2-1	TGCGCCAGCGGGGGACAGGGGAGCTCCTACAATGAGCAGTTCTTC	CASGGQGSSYNEQFF
TRBD1	TRBV20-1	-	TRBJ1-5	TGCAGTGCTAGAGATCCGTGGGAGGACAGGGGTGGCAATCAGCCCCAGCATTTT	CSARDPWEDRGGNQPQHF
-	TRBV4-1	once	TRBJ1-4	TGCGCCAGCAGCCAAGATTCAGGTTTCGACGAAAAACTGTTTTTT	CASSQDSGFDEKLFF
-	TRBV2	few	TRBJ2-4	TGTGCCAGCAGTGACTCGCTAATCGACCGGTACTTC	CASSDSLIDRYF
-	TRBV16	-	TRBJ2-1	TGTGCCAACAGCCGGAGGGCTTTTGGGCTTGAGCAGTTCTTC	CANSRRAFGLEQFF
TRBD1	TRBV4-2	few	TRBJ2-5	TGTGCCAGCAGCCAAGAAGGGACAGGGGTACGAGGAGAGACCCAGTACTTC	CASSQEGTGVRGETQYF
TRBD2	TRBV20-1	-	TRBJ2-1	TGCAGTGCTAAATATTCCAGCGGGGGCCGCAATGAGCAGTTCTTC	CSAKYSSGGRNEQFF
-	TRBV20-1	-	TRBJ1-1	TGCAGTGCTGGACCCGGTGGAGCCCGGGGGGAAGCTTTCTTT	CSAGPGGARGEAFF
TRBD1	TRBV6-5	-	TRBJ2-3	TGTGCCAGCAGTTACACCAGGGGGAAGGGGACCACAGATACGCAGTATTTT	CASSYTRGKGTTDTQYF
-	TRBV28	few	TRBJ2-1	TGTGCCAGCAGCCCGGAGTATGAGCAGTTCTTC	CASSPEYEQFF
TRBD1	TRBV28	-	TRBJ2-5	TGTGCCAGCAGTCAGCGACAGGGCGGCCAAGAGACCCAGTACTTC	CASSQRQGGQETQYF
-	TRBV29-1	-	TRBJ1-5	TGCAGCGTTGTGACAGAGAATCAGCCCCAGCATTTT	CSVVTENQPQHF
-	TRBV14	few	TRBJ2-3	TGTGCCAGCAGCCAAATAGTTAGCACAGATACGCAGTATTTT	CASSQIVSTDTQYF
-	TRBV20-1	-	TRBJ1-2	TGCAGTACTAGAGATGACGGGGGTCTCAGAATCTATGGCTACACCTTC	CSTRDDGGLRIYGYTF
TRBD1	TRBV20-1	few	TRBJ2-7	TGCAGTGCCCCTCTGATAGGACAGGGGGCGAGATACGAGCAGTACTTC	CSAPLIGQGARYEQYF
TRBD2	TRBV4-3	-	TRBJ2-3	TGCGCCAGCAGCCAAGAAAGGTCTAGCGGGGAGGCAGATACGCAGTATTTT	CASSQERSSGEADTQYF
-	TRBV20-1	-	TRBJ2-7	TGCAGTGCTAGAGATCAGGAGGGTCCCTACGAGCAGTACTTC	CSARDQEGPYEQYF
-	TRBV20-1	-	TRBJ1-1	TGCAGTGCTAGAGCGACTGCTGAAGCTTTCTTT	CSARATAEAFF
TRBD2	TRBV10-3	few	TRBJ2-7	TGTGCCATCAGTGAGACTAGCGCCTACGAGCAGTACTTC	CAISETSAYEQYF
-	TRBV27	-	TRBJ2-2	TGTGCCAGCGGACGACAGCTGAACACCGGGGAGCTGTTTTTT	CASGRQLNTGELFF
-	TRBV4-3	-	TRBJ2-1	TGCGCCAGCAGCCAAGACCGGGAAACAGACCTTTTCTACAATGAGCAGTTCTTC	CASSQDRETDLFYNEQFF